This TCR beta chain was captured by sequencing in a study of cytomegalovirus exposure and HLA in healthy donors. Study-wide context: According to later analysis, the same platform produced the roughly 130 validation and under 750 first-cohort repertoires. The study's findings and limits: Clusters of TCRs from the first cohort tended to co-occur in the roughly 120 validation repertoires (as a later analysis found). There were some public TCRs occurring in many donors, but most TCR sequences were rare.

Repertoires were generated with immunoSEQ multiplex PCR, while TCRdb's copy carries only in-frame clones and drops some. Among 57,000 or so clones listed, 91% were seen once. About this clone itself: Antigen: not known.

The study drew the donors from its 120-subject validation cohort, separate from the approximately 690-subject first cohort. The sequencing sample was made of PBMCs. The sequence came from a woman under 40 in good health and CMV-seronegative.

The CDR3 reads CASSPGQANTEAFF. The CDR3 nucleotides are TGTGCCAGCAGTCCGGGACAGGCGAACACTGAAGCTTTCTTT. This chain links TRBV6-5 with TRBJ1-1; 8 bases match TRBD1. There are 14 residues in the CDR3. Per the germline V gene, CDR1 is MNHEY and CDR2 is SVGAGI. Trimming removed 5 bases from V and 1 base from J; junction bases left unmatched: 3.